The rows below give T cell receptor beta chains drawn from one sample of a study of cytomegalovirus exposure and HLA in healthy donors. The table came from immunoSEQ multiplex PCR; TCRdb's copy has only in-frame clones and leaves some out. Its table lists roughly 40,000 clones. Sequenced input: PBMCs. The receptors come from a young man in good health and CMV-seronegative. Each CDR3 is given with its conserved first and last residue. Fields, in order: V gene, D gene, J gene, CDR3 protein, CDR3 DNA. D genes are given only for firm matches.

>TRBV4-2|NA|TRBJ2-7
CASSQEDVQGVLSYEQYF
TGTGCCAGCAGCCAAGAAGATGTGCAGGGTGTATTGTCCTACGAGCAGTACTTC
>TRBV6-6|NA|TRBJ2-7
CASTGGGGHYEQYF
TGTGCCAGCACCGGAGGCGGAGGGCATTACGAGCAGTACTTC
>TRBV10-3|NA|TRBJ2-7
CAISDRDIYEQYF
TGTGCCATCAGTGACCGGGACATCTACGAGCAGTACTTC
>TRBV23-1|NA|TRBJ2-7
CASSHTRAYEQYF
TGCGCCAGCAGTCATACCAGGGCTTACGAGCAGTACTTC
>TRBV4-3|NA|TRBJ1-4
CASSQGTLPTNEKLFF
TGCGCCAGCAGCCAGGGGACTCTTCCAACTAATGAAAAACTGTTTTTT
>TRBV29-1|NA|TRBJ2-2
CSAGTTPASTGELFF
TGCAGCGCCGGGACAACCCCGGCGTCCACCGGGGAGCTGTTTTTT
>TRBV5-4|TRBD2|TRBJ2-3
CASRSGLAGGGDTQYF
TGTGCCAGCAGGTCGGGACTAGCGGGAGGCGGAGATACGCAGTATTTT
>TRBV7-2|NA|TRBJ2-3
CASSPVRTDTQYF
TGTGCCAGCAGCCCCGTTCGGACAGATACGCAGTATTTT
>TRBV9|TRBD1|TRBJ1-1
CASSTSDRVAFF
TGTGCCAGCAGCACATCGGACAGGGTAGCTTTCTTT
>TRBV4-1|NA|TRBJ2-1
CASSQDEGYNEQFF
TGCGCCAGCAGCCAAGATGAGGGCTACAATGAGCAGTTCTTC
>TRBV18|TRBD1|TRBJ1-5
CASSEGGSNQPQHF
TGTGCCAGCTCAGAAGGGGGCAGCAATCAGCCCCAGCATTTT
>TRBV4-2|NA|TRBJ1-1
CASSQGRGGTEAFF
TGTGCCAGCAGCCAAGGGAGGGGTGGGACTGAAGCTTTCTTT
>TRBV10-3|TRBD2|TRBJ2-5
CAISSRTSGSQETQYF
TGTGCCATCAGCTCCCGGACTAGCGGGTCTCAAGAGACCCAGTACTTC
>TRBV18|TRBD1|TRBJ2-7
CASAPLDRGGAYEQYF
TGTGCCAGCGCACCTTTGGACAGGGGGGGTGCCTACGAGCAGTACTTC
>TRBV30|NA|TRBJ1-1
CAWSVGGYTEAFF
TGTGCCTGGAGTGTCGGAGGATACACTGAAGCTTTCTTT
>TRBV6-5|TRBD1|TRBJ2-7
CATATPGGYEQYF
TGTGCCACCGCAACCCCAGGGGGCTACGAGCAGTACTTC
>TRBV10-1|NA|TRBJ2-7
CAIETENELYEQYF
TGCGCCATCGAGACAGAAAACGAACTCTACGAGCAGTACTTC
>TRBV6-6|TRBD2|TRBJ2-1
CASRRLAGESYNEQFF
TGTGCCAGCAGACGACTAGCGGGAGAATCCTACAATGAGCAGTTCTTC
>TRBV5-1|NA|TRBJ2-1
CASTFQGNDEQFF
TGCGCCAGCACCTTCCAGGGGAACGATGAGCAGTTCTTC
>TRBV29-1|TRBD1|TRBJ2-7
CSGTGENSYEQYF
TGCAGCGGCACAGGGGAAAATTCCTACGAGCAGTACTTC
>TRBV19|TRBD2|TRBJ2-7
CASSLQTSGYEQYF
TGTGCCAGTAGTTTACAGACTAGCGGGTACGAGCAGTACTTC
>TRBV4-3|TRBD2|TRBJ2-1
CASSQASSGRVQGKFF
TGCGCCAGCAGCCAAGCTTCCAGCGGGAGGGTCCAAGGGAAGTTCTTC
>TRBV9|NA|TRBJ2-3
CASSVRAGIQQYF
TGTGCCAGCAGCGTGCGCGCGGGGATACAGCAGTATTTT
>TRBV6-6|TRBD2|TRBJ2-7
CASSPVSGRAINEQYF
TGTGCCAGCAGTCCAGTTAGCGGGAGGGCCATCAACGAGCAGTACTTC
>TRBV4-1|NA|TRBJ1-1
CASSFSANTEAFF
TGCGCCAGCAGCTTCAGTGCGAACACTGAAGCTTTCTTT
>TRBV5-1|TRBD2|TRBJ2-7
CASSSQEVAGVSYEQYF
TGCGCCAGCAGCTCGCAAGAGGTAGCGGGGGTTTCCTACGAGCAGTACTTC
>TRBV4-2|TRBD2|TRBJ2-2
CASRQAGLAKTGELFF
TGTGCCAGCAGGCAGGCCGGACTAGCGAAAACCGGGGAGCTGTTTTTT
>TRBV5-1|NA|TRBJ2-2
CASSFDGLLGELFF
TGCGCCAGCAGCTTTGATGGACTACTTGGGGAGCTGTTTTTT
>TRBV29-1|NA|TRBJ1-1
CSVAKILQNTEAFF
TGCAGCGTTGCGAAGATACTTCAGAACACTGAAGCTTTCTTT
>TRBV6-1|TRBD2|TRBJ2-7
CASSETGLAGDYEQYF
TGTGCCAGCAGCGAAACGGGACTAGCGGGTGACTACGAGCAGTACTTC
>TRBV30|TRBD2|TRBJ2-1
CAYTKRERYNEQFF
TGTGCCTATACTAAGCGGGAGAGGTACAATGAGCAGTTCTTC
>TRBV4-2|NA|TRBJ2-7
CASSQDLGRVLGSSYEQYF
TGTGCCAGCAGCCAAGATCTCGGCAGGGTGTTGGGAAGCTCCTACGAGCAGTACTTC
>TRBV5-1|NA|TRBJ1-6
CASSTPGDSPLHF
TGCGCCAGCAGCACTCCTGGAGATTCACCCCTCCACTTT
>TRBV11-2|NA|TRBJ2-7
CASSFGSGGFYEQYF
TGTGCCAGCAGCTTCGGCAGTGGGGGGTTCTACGAGCAGTACTTC
>TRBV5-1|TRBD1|TRBJ2-7
CASSWGTGPTSYEQYF
TGCGCCAGCAGCTGGGGGACAGGGCCCACTTCCTACGAGCAGTACTTC
>TRBV9|TRBD1|TRBJ1-2
CASSGTGTGDPFNYGYTF
TGTGCCAGCAGCGGTACCGGGACAGGGGATCCCTTTAACTATGGCTACACCTTC
>TRBV6-5|TRBD1|TRBJ1-5
CASSFAGTGLNQPQHF
TGTGCCAGCAGTTTCGCCGGGACAGGGCTAAATCAGCCCCAGCATTTT
>TRBV5-8|NA|TRBJ2-7
CASSSTRAHTYEQYF
TGTGCCAGCAGCTCTACCAGGGCCCACACCTACGAGCAGTACTTC
>TRBV5-1|TRBD1|TRBJ2-7
CASSFETGDEQYF
TGCGCCAGCAGCTTTGAGACAGGGGACGAGCAGTACTTC
>TRBV7-2|TRBD1|TRBJ2-7
CASSYRPGTGVYEQYF
TGTGCCAGCAGCTACCGCCCCGGGACAGGGGTATACGAGCAGTACTTC
>TRBV10-3|TRBD1|TRBJ1-1
CACDRGMNTEAFF
TGTGCCTGCGACAGGGGTATGAACACTGAAGCTTTCTTT
>TRBV15|NA|TRBJ2-7
CATSRSYYEQYF
TGTGCCACCAGCAGATCCTACTACGAGCAGTACTTC
>TRBV27|NA|TRBJ2-7
CASSFSAGSTYEQYF
TGTGCCAGCAGTTTCTCAGCAGGGTCCACCTACGAGCAGTACTTC
>TRBV5-1|NA|TRBJ1-1
CASSLTGTEAFF
TGCGCCAGCAGCTTGACTGGCACTGAAGCTTTCTTT
>TRBV5-1|TRBD1|TRBJ1-1
CASRSPRQGNTEAFF
TGCGCCAGCAGGTCTCCGAGACAGGGGAACACTGAAGCTTTCTTT
>TRBV4-3|NA|TRBJ2-7
CASSQGAGTAYEQYF
TGCGCCAGCAGCCAAGGGGCGGGAACGGCCTACGAGCAGTACTTC
>TRBV10-3|NA|TRBJ1-1
CAITGYRDGYGTEAFF
TGTGCCATCACTGGGTACAGGGACGGATACGGGACTGAAGCTTTCTTT
>TRBV6-5|NA|TRBJ1-2
CASSYSGGEGYTF
TGTGCCAGCAGTTACTCGGGGGGGGAGGGCTACACCTTC
>TRBV30|NA|TRBJ1-2
CAWSGGAYGYTF
TGTGCCTGGAGTGGCGGGGCTTATGGCTACACCTTC
>TRBV4-1|NA|TRBJ1-1
CASSQVWPNTEAFF
TGCGCCAGCAGCCAAGTTTGGCCGAACACTGAAGCTTTCTTT
>TRBV5-1|NA|TRBJ1-1
CASSSEGRGIEAFF
TGCGCCAGCAGCTCCGAAGGGAGGGGCATTGAAGCTTTCTTT
>TRBV6-6|NA|TRBJ2-1
CASSLQTGNNEQFF
TGTGCCAGCAGTCTCCAGACAGGAAATAATGAGCAGTTCTTC
>TRBV30|NA|TRBJ1-6
CAWSVEVYYSPLHF
TGTGCCTGGAGTGTAGAGGTTTACTATTCACCCCTCCACTTT
>TRBV30|NA|TRBJ1-1
CAWSSLGATEDFF
TGTGCCTGGAGCTCCCTAGGGGCCACTGAAGATTTCTTT
>TRBV19|TRBD1|TRBJ2-7
CASSGDRSYEQYF
TGTGCCAGTAGTGGGGACAGATCCTACGAGCAGTACTTC
>TRBV10-3|TRBD1|TRBJ1-3
CAITERTGEGNTIYF
TGTGCCATCACCGAAAGGACAGGGGAAGGAAACACCATATATTTT
>TRBV7-9|NA|TRBJ1-1
CASSRDGLEAFF
TGTGCCAGCAGCCGGGACGGACTAGAAGCTTTCTTT
>TRBV5-6|TRBD1|TRBJ2-5
CASSTTDRGQETQYF
TGTGCCAGCAGCACTACCGACAGGGGACAAGAGACCCAGTACTTC
>TRBV5-1|NA|TRBJ2-1
CASSLGQANEQFF
TGCGCCAGCAGCCTCGGACAAGCCAATGAGCAGTTCTTC
>TRBV4-2|TRBD2|TRBJ2-5
CASSQDLGGSVETQYF
TGTGCCAGCAGCCAAGATCTGGGCGGGAGCGTCGAGACCCAGTACTTC